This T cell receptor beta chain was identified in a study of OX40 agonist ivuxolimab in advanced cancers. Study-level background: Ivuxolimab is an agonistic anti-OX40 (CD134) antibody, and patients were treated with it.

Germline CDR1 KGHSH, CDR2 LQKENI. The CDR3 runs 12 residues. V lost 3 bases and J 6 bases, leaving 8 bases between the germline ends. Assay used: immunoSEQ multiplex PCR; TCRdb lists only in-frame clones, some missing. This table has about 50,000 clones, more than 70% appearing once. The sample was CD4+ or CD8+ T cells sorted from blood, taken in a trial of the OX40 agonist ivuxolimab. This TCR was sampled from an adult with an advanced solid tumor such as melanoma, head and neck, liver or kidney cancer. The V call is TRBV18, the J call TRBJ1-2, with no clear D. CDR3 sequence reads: CASSPWEDGYTF. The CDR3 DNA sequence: TGTGCCAGCTCACCCTGGGAGGATGGCTACACCTTC.